What follows are 13 T cell receptor beta chains derived from one specimen sequenced in a study of blood T cell repertoires in COVID-19. The repertoire was sequenced with immunoSEQ multiplex PCR; TCRdb's copy has only in-frame clones and lacks some. The data hold some 370,000 clones, with roughly nine tenths observed a single time. Source material: peripheral blood. Every receptor here comes from a man aged 40-49 years with acute or convalescent COVID-19.

V gene TRBV7-9 combines with J gene TRBJ1-4, with TRBD1 as a possible D gene (6 bases). Germline-derived CDR1 and CDR2 are SEHNR and FQNEAQ (reference sequence). Deletions cut 6 bases from V and 3 bases from J, with 8 bases between. The CDR3 runs to 13 residues. In DNA, the CDR3 is TGTGCCAGCAGTGGGGGCTCTAATGAAAAACTGTTTTTT. Translation gives CASSGGSNEKLFF.

This chain joins TRBV27 and TRBJ1-1, with D perhaps matching TRBD1 (6 bases). Trimming took 2 bases from V and 4 from J, leaving 11 bases between them. The germline V gene has CDR1 MNHEY and CDR2 SMNVEV (reference sequence). CDR3 size: 14 residues. CDR3 in DNA: TGTGCCAGCAGTTTACAGGGGATTAGCACTGAAGCTTTCTTT. Amino acid sequence: CASSLQGISTEAFF.

CDR3 sequence: CAWTGTGAYEQYF. The CDR3 DNA sequence: TGTGCCTGGACCGGGACAGGTGCTTACGAGCAGTACTTC. This chain links TRBV30 with TRBJ2-7; 8 nucleotides match TRBD1. This CDR3 contains 13 residues. J lost 4 bases, V lost 4 bases, and 6 bases had no gene match. Germline CDR1 is GTSNPN and CDR2 is SVGIG (reference sequence). Combining the CDR3 with reference TRBV30 and TRBJ2-7 gives the whole variable domain SQTIHQWPATLVQPVGSPLSLECTVEGTSNPNLYWYRQAAGRGLQLLFYSVGIGQISSEVPQNLSASRPQDRQFILSSKKLLLSDSGFYLCAWTGTGAYEQYFGPGTRLTVT.

The chain employs TRBV2 and TRBJ1-2, with TRBD1 as a possible D gene (5 bases). Germline-derived CDR1 and CDR2 are SNHLY and FYNNEI. V lost 6 bases, J lost 6 bases, and 14 bases lay in between. The CDR3 consists of 13 residues. DNA for the CDR3: TGTGCCAGCAGAGAGCAGGGCCTAGATGGCTACACCTTC. Its translation: CASREQGLDGYTF.

This chain connects TRBV9 to TRBJ2-1, with unresolved D. V was cut by 1 base and J by 9 bases, with 11 bases left in between. The CDR3 consists of 13 residues. Germline V gives CDR1 SGDLS, CDR2 YYNGEE. This CDR3 reads CASSVSAQAEQFF. For the CDR3, the DNA is TGTGCCAGCAGCGTATCGGCCCAGGCTGAGCAGTTCTTC.

This clone was found once. V gene TRBV4-1 combines with J gene TRBJ2-1; D perhaps matches TRBD2 (5 bases). Trimming removed 2 bases from V and 0 bases from J, with 14 bases in between. From germline, CDR1 is MGHRA and CDR2 YSYEKL. The CDR3 is 17 amino acids. CDR3 coding DNA: TGCGCCAGCAGCCAACGCCTCCTAGCTTCCTCCTACAATGAGCAGTTCTTC. This translates into CASSQRLLASSYNEQFF.

The V gene is TRBV10-2, the J gene TRBJ2-2; 10 bases are shared with TRBD1. V dropped 5 bases and J dropped 5; count of bases not matched to a gene: 2. In germline, CDR1 is WSHSY, CDR2 SAAADI. The CDR3 is 14 residues long. The CDR3 loop is CASSPGQGTGELFF. The CDR3 nucleotides read TGCGCCAGCAGTCCGGGACAGGGGACCGGGGAGCTGTTTTTT.

This clone showed up just a few times. V is TRBV7-9 and J is TRBJ2-1, with TRBD1 matching 9 bases. Germline V gives CDR1 SEHNR, CDR2 FQNEAQ (reference sequence). After removal of 0 bases from V and 7 bases from J, the junction contained 4 bases not matched to a gene. This CDR3 spans 15 amino acids. The CDR3 reads CASSLAYRGRNEQFF. Here the CDR3 DNA reads TGTGCCAGCAGCTTAGCTTACAGGGGGCGAAATGAGCAGTTCTTC.

This clone was counted once. J is TRBJ1-6 and V is TRBV7-6; TRBD1 matches at 9 bases. The CDR3 is 15 amino acids. V gave up 4 bases and J gave up 11 bases; unmatched junction bases: 9. Per the germline V gene, CDR1 is SGHVS and CDR2 is FNYEAQ. In nucleotides, the CDR3 is TGTGCCAGCAGCTCCCACGGACAGGGGAACACACCCCTCCACTTT. Translated, it gives CASSSHGQGNTPLHF.

The chain carries TRBV5-4 and TRBJ1-4; D is ambiguous. CDR1 and CDR2 from the germline V gene are SGHNT and YYREEE (reference sequence). The CDR3 consists of 13 residues. V lost 4 bases and J 8 bases, leaving 12 bases between the germline ends. CDR3 bases: TGTGCCAGCAGCCTCCTTCCCGGGGAAAAACTGTTTTTT. It is translated as CASSLLPGEKLFF.

V is TRBV10-1 and J is TRBJ2-1, with 7 bases fitting TRBD2. This CDR3 is 15 amino acids long. Germline assignment: CDR1 WNHNN and CDR2 SYGVQD (reference sequence). Losses at the gene ends were 4 bases for V and 2 bases for J; bases not matched to a gene: 5. This CDR3 reads CASSGREAPYNEQFF. As DNA, the CDR3 is TGCGCCAGCAGTGGCCGGGAGGCCCCCTACAATGAGCAGTTCTTC.

The chain recombines TRBV6-7 with TRBJ2-1; 8 nucleotides agree with TRBD2. TRBV6-7 is designated an ORF whose function remains uncertain. V gave up 0 bases and J gave up 0 bases; unmatched junction bases: 19. This CDR3 contains 22 residues. CDR3 nucleotides: TGTGCCAGCAGTTACTCGAGGAACAAAGACCACTTAGCGGGAAACTCCTACAATGAGCAGTTCTTC. It is translated as CASSYSRNKDHLAGNSYNEQFF.

The chain employs TRBV6-5 and TRBJ1-2; 9 bases are a match to TRBD1. Germline CDR1 is MNHEY and CDR2 is SVGAGI. V lost 6 bases, J lost 4 bases, and 6 bases stayed unmatched. The CDR3 totals 14 residues. This chain's CDR3 is CASSQQGAGYGYTF. Here the CDR3 DNA reads TGTGCCAGCAGCCAACAGGGGGCTGGCTATGGCTACACCTTC.